This record covers a single T cell receptor (beta chain). The ends lost 3 bases at V and 17 bases at J; junction bases unmatched: 19. This CDR3 spans 16 amino acids. CDR1 and CDR2 from the germline V gene are LNHNV and YYDKDF (reference sequence). This specimen belongs to a study of blood T cell repertoires in COVID-19. About the research overall: Researchers got acute and convalescent COVID-19 samples from the United States, Italy and Spain. T cells, B-cell-depleted T cells, or PBMCs provided the cDNA or gDNA that served as material.

Sequencing used immunoSEQ multiplex PCR; TCRdb keeps in-frame clones, though not all of them. The sample lists a few hundred thousand clones, roughly 80% occurring once. The source is a woman of 80 years or more with active or convalescent COVID-19. The sample was peripheral blood. This sequence joins TRBV15 and TRBJ1-6; 7 bases fit TRBD1. The CDR3 bases are TGTGCCACCAGCAGGAAGACCAGACAGGGCCGGTTACAATTCCACTTT. Translating it yields CATSRKTRQGRLQFHF.